These 29 T cell receptor beta chains originate from one sample sequenced in a study of CD8+ T cells in alopecia areata. Reverse transcription of extracted RNA yielded cDNA, which provided the sequencing template. Data came from immunoSEQ multiplex PCR; TCRdb stores just in-frame clones and leaves some out. The sample lists roughly 180,000 clones, 63% occurring once. This sample comprised CD4+ T cells sorted from blood, obtained at week 0. The source of these receptors is a human donor with alopecia areata.

The J gene is TRBJ2-1, the V gene TRBV7-6; 7 positions agree with TRBD1. V lost 5 bases, J lost 8 bases, and 9 bases stayed unmatched. Germline CDR1 is SGHVS and CDR2 is FNYEAQ. CDR3 length: 14 residues. The chain's CDR3 is CASSKTGTEHEQFF. The CDR3 bases are TGTGCCAGCAGCAAAACCGGGACAGAGCATGAGCAGTTCTTC.

The chain has TRBV7-3 and TRBJ2-3; D perhaps matches TRBD1 (5 bases). Germline lookup yields CDR1 SGHTA and CDR2 FQGTGA. The CDR3 loop spans 15 amino acids. V gave up 3 bases and J gave up 2 bases, with 12 bases separating them. The CDR3 reads CASSLDGHLTDTQYF. CDR3 coding DNA: TGTGCCAGCAGCTTGGATGGACACCTCACAGATACGCAGTATTTT.

The chain joins TRBV29-1 to TRBJ1-5; no reliable D call. V lost 4 bases to trimming and J lost 5 bases, with 9 bases between them. The CDR3 consists of 12 residues. Germline values: CDR1 SQVTM, CDR2 ANQGSEA. The CDR3 loop reads CSVGSGDQPQHF. Here the CDR3 DNA reads TGCAGCGTTGGGTCGGGTGATCAGCCCCAGCATTTT.

Comment on this clone: Other DNA sequences in this sample translate to the same CDR3. The chain recombines TRBV29-1 with TRBJ2-3; 11 positions agree with TRBD2. The CDR3 loop spans 15 amino acids. Germline V CDR1 and CDR2: SQVTM, ANQGSEA. V lost 2 bases and J lost 0; bases outside the gene matches: 1. The CDR3 here is CSVERLAGSTDTQYF. The CDR3 DNA follows: TGCAGCGTTGAAAGACTAGCGGGGAGCACAGATACGCAGTATTTT.

The V and J genes are TRBV29-1 and TRBJ2-1, with TRBD1 matching over 10 bases. This CDR3 is 14 amino acids long. CDR1 and CDR2 from the germline V gene are SQVTM and ANQGSEA. Trimming took 7 bases from V and 3 from J; bases not matched to a gene: 6. This chain's CDR3 is CSASGQGSYNEQFF. The CDR3, as DNA: TGCAGCGCCTCGGGACAGGGGAGCTACAATGAGCAGTTCTTC.

This clone was detected a few times. CDR3 region: CASSQTIHRDGLHF. The CDR3, as DNA: TGTGCCAGCTCCCAAACAATCCATCGGGACGGGCTCCACTTT. The V gene is TRBV18, the J gene TRBJ1-6; D is perhaps TRBD1 (5 bases). The CDR3 sequence is 14 residues long. Looked up from germline, CDR1 is KGHSH and CDR2 is LQKENI. The germline V and J ends were trimmed by 6 bases and 16 bases, with 22 bases remaining between them.

This clone was seen a handful of times. The chain joins TRBV30 to TRBJ1-3; D not certain. The V end was cut by 4 bases, the J end by 0 bases, with 4 bases between. The CDR3 extends over 12 amino acids. Germline values: CDR1 GTSNPN, CDR2 SVGIG (reference sequence). The CDR3 DNA reads TGTGCCTGGACTAACTCTGGAAACACCATATATTTT. It specifies CAWTNSGNTIYF.

The rearrangement joins TRBV4-3 to TRBJ2-5; 9 positions match TRBD2. With V trimmed by 0 bases and J by 7 bases, 12 bases remained unmatched. This CDR3 contains 17 residues. The germline gives CDR1 LGHNA, CDR2 YSLEER. CDR3 region: CASSQDGLAGVQGTQYF. CDR3 in DNA: TGCGCCAGCAGCCAAGATGGATTAGCGGGGGTGCAGGGGACCCAGTACTTC.

The rearrangement uses TRBV7-9 and TRBJ2-6, with a weak D call TRBD1 (6 bases). CDR1 SEHNR and CDR2 FQNEAQ come from the germline V gene (reference sequence). The V and J ends lost 1 base and 1 base respectively, with 14 bases between them. The CDR3 runs 18 residues. The CDR3 spells CASSLVAGAGSGANVLTF. The CDR3 bases are TGTGCCAGCAGCTTAGTGGCAGGGGCGGGTTCTGGGGCCAACGTCCTGACTTTC.

The rearrangement joins TRBV5-4 to TRBJ1-2; D not certain. Germline V CDR1 and CDR2: SGHNT, YYREEE (reference sequence). The V end was cut by 0 bases, the J end by 5 bases, with 17 bases between. The CDR3 sequence is 16 residues long. CDR3 loop: CASSLEVGPDDYGYTF. The CDR3, as DNA: TGTGCCAGCAGCTTGGAGGTCGGTCCCGACGATTATGGCTACACCTTC.

This clone has only a few counts. The CDR3 DNA reads TGTGCCAGCAGCTTAACTCCTGAGAATTCACCCCTCCACTTT. Protein: CASSLTPENSPLHF. The chain joins TRBV7-3 to TRBJ1-6, with unresolved D. V gave up 0 bases and J gave up 7 bases, with 7 bases separating them. Germline loops: CDR1 SGHTA, CDR2 FQGTGA. The CDR3 loop spans 14 amino acids.

The chain's CDR3 is CAWSVRGGANTEAFF. CDR3 nucleotide sequence: TGTGCCTGGAGTGTACGCGGAGGGGCGAACACTGAAGCTTTCTTT. The rearrangement joins TRBV30 to TRBJ1-1; D is perhaps TRBD1 (5 bases). V dropped 0 bases and J dropped 1 base, with 12 bases sitting between them. The CDR3 extends over 15 amino acids. CDR1 is GTSNPN and CDR2 is SVGIG in the germline V gene (reference sequence).

The J gene is TRBJ1-2, the V gene TRBV29-1; no definite D call. V gave up 4 bases and J gave up 2 bases, with 11 bases separating them. The CDR3 totals 13 residues. The germline V gene encodes CDR1 SQVTM and CDR2 ANQGSEA. CDR3 region: CSVAIGQNYGYTF. CDR3 DNA sequence: TGCAGCGTTGCTATTGGCCAAAACTATGGCTACACCTTC.

The chain uses TRBV5-1 and TRBJ1-1; D not resolved. Germline loops: CDR1 SGHRS, CDR2 YFSETQ. V lost 0 bases, J lost 6 bases, and 6 bases lay in between. CDR3 length equals 12 residues. The CDR3 spells CASSLGRAEAFF. CDR3 DNA: TGCGCCAGCAGCTTGGGTCGGGCTGAAGCTTTCTTT.

This rearrangement joins TRBV12-5 to TRBJ1-2, with D tentatively TRBD1 (5 bases). V was shortened by 1 base and J by 4 bases, with 13 bases between the two germline ends. This CDR3 spans 15 amino acids. Germline loops: CDR1 LGHNT, CDR2 FRNRAP. CDR3 amino acids: CASGLDLQESYGYTF. DNA of the CDR3: TGTGCTAGTGGTTTGGACCTACAGGAGAGCTATGGCTACACCTTC.

This clone was recorded a few times. V usage is TRBV5-6 and J usage is TRBJ1-1, with D tentatively TRBD1 (6 bases). From germline, CDR1 is SGHDT and CDR2 YYEEEE. This CDR3 has 11 amino acids. V lost 2 bases and J lost 10, with 9 bases in between. CDR3 DNA: TGTGCCAGCAGCTTCGGACAGTCAGCTTTCTTT. Its protein is CASSFGQSAFF.

The chain combines TRBV9 with TRBJ1-1; TRBD1 matches 8 bases. The V gene's germline CDR1 is SGDLS and CDR2 YYNGEE. The CDR3 totals 15 residues. The ends lost 4 bases at V and 7 bases at J; junction bases unmatched: 12. As DNA, the CDR3 is TGTGCCAGCAGCACAGAGGCAGGGGGCTTTAGTGAAGCTTTCTTT. It codes for CASSTEAGGFSEAFF. Variable domain in full (rest from reference TRBV9 and TRBJ1-1): DSGVTQTPKHLITATGQRVTLRCSPRSGDLSVYWYQQSLDQGLQFLIQYYNGEERAKGNILERFSAQQFPDLHSELNLSSLELGDSALYFCASSTEAGGFSEAFFGQGTRLTVV.

The CDR3 is CASSLQGPNSPLHF. The DNA for the CDR3 is TGTGCCAGCAGCTTACAGGGGCCTAATTCACCCCTCCACTTT. The rearrangement links TRBV7-3 to TRBJ1-6; D is possibly TRBD1 (6 bases). The CDR3 runs to 14 residues. V was shortened by 2 bases and J by 6 bases, with 8 bases between the two germline ends. From germline, CDR1 is SGHTA and CDR2 FQGTGA.

The CDR3 sequence is CASSTRQGREKLFF. The CDR3 nucleotides are TGTGCCAGCAGCACCAGACAGGGTCGGGAAAAACTGTTTTTT. The J gene is TRBJ1-4, the V gene TRBV7-2; 7 bases agree with TRBD1. V trimming: 5 bases; J trimming: 8 bases; junction bases outside the gene matches: 8. Germline assignment: CDR1 SGHTA and CDR2 FQGNSA. The CDR3 is made up of 14 amino acids. The whole variable domain, filled in from reference TRBV7-2 and TRBJ1-4, reads GAGVSQSPSNKVTEKGKDVELRCDPISGHTALYWYRQSLGQGLEFLIYFQGNSAPDKSGLPSDRFSAERTGGSVSTLTIQRTQQEDSAVYLCASSTRQGREKLFFGSGTQLSVL.

For this clone: Its ends do not fully match the called genes, so a read error is possible. The chain has TRBV10-3 and TRBJ2-2, with TRBD2 matching 12 bases. Germline CDR1 reads ENHRY; CDR2 reads SYGVKD. CDR3 length: 15 amino acids. The CDR3 sequence: CAISGLAGATRELFF. The CDR3 DNA is TGTGCCATCAGTGGACTAGCGGGGGCCACCAGGGAGCTGTTTTTT.

This clone has only one observation. The chain has TRBV4-3 and TRBJ1-4, with D uncertain. V was trimmed by 2 bases and J by 5 bases, leaving 9 bases between them. Germline V gene lookup returns CDR1 LGHNA and CDR2 YSLEER. The CDR3 spans 14 residues. CDR3 nucleotides: TGCGCCAGCAGCCAAATCGAGGGCAATGAAAAACTGTTTTTT. Its protein is CASSQIEGNEKLFF.

This sequence joins TRBV13 and TRBJ2-7; tentatively, D is TRBD2 (5 bases). The V gene lost 0 bases and the J gene lost 6 bases, with 12 bases spanning the gap. There are 14 residues in the CDR3. Per the germline V gene, CDR1 is PRHDT and CDR2 is FYEKMQ (reference sequence). CDR3 nucleotides: TGTGCCAGCAGCTTAGGCCGCCCGGCGGGCGAGCAGTACTTC. It yields the protein CASSLGRPAGEQYF.

The rearrangement links TRBV6-6 to TRBJ2-7; either TRBD1 or TRBD2 may fit D (5 bases each). CDR3 length: 12 residues. V lost 6 bases and J 4 bases, leaving 10 bases between the germline ends. Germline CDR1 and CDR2: MNHNY and SVGAGI (reference sequence). The CDR3 sequence: CASRGPLYEQYF. CDR3 nucleotides: TGTGCCAGCAGGGGACCCCTGTACGAGCAGTACTTC.

This clone was detected only once. At one of its ends the junction is not consistent with the germline gene, which may arise from a read error. This sequence joins TRBV2 and TRBJ2-7, with D possibly TRBD1 on 6 matching bases. Germline values: CDR1 SNHLY, CDR2 FYNNEI. The CDR3 loop spans 16 amino acids. This CDR3 is CASSEGRGNRVYEQYF. For the CDR3, the DNA is TGTGCCAGCAGCGAAGGTAGGGGGAATCGGGTCTACGAGCAGTACTTC.

This clone appeared once. The chain links TRBV29-1 to TRBJ2-1; 9 bases line up with TRBD1. Germline V gene lookup returns CDR1 SQVTM and CDR2 ANQGSEA. The CDR3 has 15 amino acids. With V trimmed by 6 bases and J by 6 bases, 12 bases remained unmatched. CDR3 DNA: TGCAGCGTCGCCTACAGGGGGCTGTACTCCAATGAGCAGTTCTTC. Amino acid sequence: CSVAYRGLYSNEQFF.

Note on this clone: The same CDR3 can be traced to other DNA sequences in this sample. V usage is TRBV20-1 and J usage is TRBJ2-1; D perhaps matches TRBD1 (5 bases). The germline V and J ends were trimmed by 3 bases and 7 bases, with 7 bases remaining between them. The CDR3 spans 11 residues. Germline CDR1 DFQATT, CDR2 SNEGSKA (reference sequence). Written as DNA, the CDR3 is TGCAGTGCTAGGGGGCATAATGAGCAGTTCTTC. It yields the protein CSARGHNEQFF.

This chain uses TRBV29-1 with TRBJ1-3; no definite D call. The CDR3 is 12 residues long. Trimming removed 1 base at V and 4 bases at J, with 5 bases between. Germline-derived CDR1 and CDR2 are SQVTM and ANQGSEA. The CDR3 loop reads CSVEVAGNTIYF. The CDR3 DNA reads as TGCAGCGTTGAAGTCGCGGGAAACACCATATATTTT.

The rearrangement links TRBV7-2 to TRBJ2-7; possibly TRBD2 for D (6 bases). This CDR3 is 14 amino acids long. V dropped 4 bases and J dropped 2 bases, with 12 bases sitting between them. Per the germline V gene, CDR1 is SGHTA and CDR2 is FQGNSA. The CDR3 nucleotides are TGTGCCAGCAGCTCGCGGGACTTCACCTACGAGCAGTACTTC. It codes for CASSSRDFTYEQYF.

This chain joins TRBV2 and TRBJ2-5; maybe TRBD2 (6 bases). Between the trimmed V and J ends, which lost 7 bases and 5 bases, there was a span of 14 bases. Germline CDR1 SNHLY, CDR2 FYNNEI. The CDR3 totals 13 residues. DNA for the CDR3: TGTGCCAGCACCTTCACCGCGGGGGAGACCCAGTACTTC. It codes for CASTFTAGETQYF.